This T cell receptor (beta chain) was documented in a study of beta chain features in type 1 diabetes. Study-wide results and limits: More deletions and fewer insertions at VDJ junctions were seen in type 1 diabetes patients. These data did not resolve whether HLA type affects TCRB rearrangement. TCRB repertoires of naive, central memory and Treg cells appeared more similar among patients than among healthy donors. There was a moderate but significant shortening of TCRB CDR3s in all four CD4+ subsets of Type 1 diabetes patients.

As to this clone: Its antigen is still unknown.

Investigators reverse transcribed all isolated RNA, so they sequenced expressed TCRB transcripts. Sequenced by immunoSEQ multiplex PCR; TCRdb stores in-frame clones only, minus some. The table lists fewer than 300,000 clones, 11% of them singletons. The CDR3 has 16 amino acids. Germline V gene lookup returns CDR1 ENHRY and CDR2 SYGVKD. The clonotype originates from a man between 25 and 39 years old with type 1 diabetes. The chain couples TRBV10-3 to TRBJ2-5; 9 bases map to TRBD2. TRBJ2-7 explains the end of the DNA better; the J call may be wrong. Sequenced sample: naive CD4+ T cells from blood. The CDR3 nucleotides read TGTGCCATCAGTGAAGGGGGTAGCGGGGGCTGGGACGAGCAGTACTTC. Its translation: CAISEGGSGGWDEQYF.